The rows below give T cell receptor beta chains drawn from one sample of a study of T cells in Graves' hyperthyroidism and ophthalmopathy. TCRdb reanalysed the multiplex PCR reads using MiXCR and keeps one entry per CDR3 protein. The repertoire holds under 650,000 distinct CDR3 sequences, with around 15% as singletons. Sample: blood. Receptors were obtained from a woman aged 30 to 39 with Graves' hyperthyroidism. CDR3s include the opening cysteine and the closing phenylalanine or tryptophan. The D gene is left open where the match is weak. Clone size appears in some rows only: once, few, many, or a class for an expanded clone.

V gene	J gene	clone size	D gene	CDR3 DNA	CDR3 protein
TRBV6-5	TRBJ2-1	.	.	TGTGCCAGCAGTTACGAGTTCGACAGGACGACAAACAATGAGCAGTTCTTC	CASSYEFDRTTNNEQFF
TRBV24-1	TRBJ2-2	many	TRBD1	TGTGCCACCAGTGACAGGGACAGGATCGAAACCGGGGAGCTGTTTTTT	CATSDRDRIETGELFF
TRBV9	TRBJ1-3	.	.	TGTGCCAGCAGCGTAGGTGGGGGCGTTGGAAACACCATATATTTT	CASSVGGGVGNTIYF
TRBV7-8	TRBJ2-5	few	.	TGTGCCAGCAGCTTCGCAGGGGAGACCCAGTACTTC	CASSFAGETQYF
TRBV15	TRBJ2-2	.	.	TGTGCCACCGGGAGAGGGGGGAACACCGGGGAGCTGGTTTTT	CATGRGGNTGELVF
TRBV24-1	TRBJ1-2	many	.	TGTGCCACCAGTGGTGACAAGGACGATGGCTACACCTTC	CATSGDKDDGYTF
TRBV20-1	TRBJ2-4	few	.	TGCAGTGCAAGCCTACAGGGTAGGGGGGACATTCAGTACTTC	CSASLQGRGDIQYF
TRBV6-2/TRBV6-3	TRBJ2-5	.	TRBD1	TGTGCCAGCAGTTACTCGAGTAGCAGGGGGTGGGAAGAGACCCAGTACTTC	CASSYSSSRGWEETQYF
TRBV6-1	TRBJ1-5	few	.	TGTGCCAGCAGTGAACGCGGGGGCGTTTATTGGAATCAGCCCCAGCATTTT	CASSERGGVYWNQPQHF
TRBV30	TRBJ1-1	many	.	TGTGCCTGGAGACTCTGGTCTGAAGCTTTCTTT	CAWRLWSEAFF
TRBV6-5	TRBJ1-2	few	.	TGTGCCAGCAGTTACCTCGGGGGGGAGGATGGTGGCTACACCTTC	CASSYLGGEDGGYTF
TRBV28	TRBJ2-5	many	TRBD1	TGTGCCAGCGAGAATACAGGGGGCGCGGAGACCCAGTACTTC	CASENTGGAETQYF
TRBV5-1	TRBJ2-2	.	TRBD2	TGCGCCAGCAGCTTCGGACTAGTGGCGAACACCGGGGAGCTGTTTTTT	CASSFGLVANTGELFF
TRBV7-8	TRBJ2-1	.	.	TGTGCCAGCAGCTCCCGTAGATACTCCTACAATGAGCAGTTCTTC	CASSSRRYSYNEQFF
TRBV5-1	TRBJ2-1	many	.	TGTGCCAGCAGTTTTGGTCCCTACAATGAGCAGTTCTTC	CASSFGPYNEQFF
TRBV13	TRBJ2-3	many	.	TGTGCCAGCACCTCAACTGGCCGAAGCACAGATACGCAGTATTTT	CASTSTGRSTDTQYF
TRBV7-9	TRBJ2-3	.	.	TGTGCCAGCACCATTGTGGATACGCAGTATTTT	CASTIVDTQYF
TRBV6-1	TRBJ2-7	few	TRBD2	TGTGCCAGCAGTGAGGGACTAGCGAGTACCATTTCCTACGAGCAGTACTTC	CASSEGLASTISYEQYF
TRBV3-1	TRBJ2-3	many	.	TGTGCCAGCAGCCAAGAGGGACCCCACACAGATACGCAGTATTTT	CASSQEGPHTDTQYF
TRBV11-3	TRBJ2-1	many	TRBD2	TGTGCCAGCAGCTTAGTCGGACTAGCGGGAGCCAATGAGCAGTTCTTC	CASSLVGLAGANEQFF
TRBV5-6	TRBJ2-2	.	TRBD2	TGTGCCAGCAGCTCCGTCGGGGGACTAGCAGGCGGGGAGCTGTTTTTT	CASSSVGGLAGGELFF
TRBV2	TRBJ1-4	many	.	TGTGCCAGCAGTGAAGAAGGGAGGGCTGAAAAACTGTTTTTT	CASSEEGRAEKLFF
TRBV4-1	TRBJ1-6	.	.	TGCGCCAGCAGGGATGAATATTCACCCCTCCACTTT	CASRDEYSPLHF
TRBV7-9	TRBJ2-7	few	.	TGTGCCAGCAGCTTAGGAGGGACACGCTCCTACGAGCAGTACTTC	CASSLGGTRSYEQYF
TRBV11-1	TRBJ1-1	many	.	TGTGCCAGCAGCTGGCAGGGGAACACTGAAGCTTTCTTT	CASSWQGNTEAFF
TRBV6-1	TRBJ2-7	many	TRBD1	TGTGCCAGCAGTGACGGGACAGGGGCGACCTACGAGCAGTACTTC	CASSDGTGATYEQYF
TRBV2	TRBJ2-1	.	.	TGTGCCAGCGCTTCGGGAGTGCTCTACAATGAGCAGTTCTTC	CASASGVLYNEQFF
TRBV7-8	TRBJ2-6	many	.	TGTGCCAGCAGCACCGGACAATCTGGGGCCAACGTCCTGACTTTC	CASSTGQSGANVLTF
TRBV5-6	TRBJ2-4	few	.	TGTGCCAGCAGCACCGACCTGCTGGGAGCCAAAAACATTCAGTACTTC	CASSTDLLGAKNIQYF
TRBV29-1	TRBJ2-1	.	TRBD1	TGCAGCGTAAAGACAGGGGCGGGCAATGAGCAGTTCTTC	CSVKTGAGNEQFF
TRBV4-1	TRBJ2-7	.	TRBD2	TGCGCCAGCAGCCACCTGACTAGCGGCTACGAGCAGTACTTC	CASSHLTSGYEQYF
TRBV5-4	TRBJ2-5	.	.	TGTGCCAGCAGCGCGGGACAGTACCAAGAGACCCAGTACTTC	CASSAGQYQETQYF
TRBV30	TRBJ2-4	few	.	TGTGCCTGGAACCGGGGCGTCGAAAACATTCAGTACTTC	CAWNRGVENIQYF
TRBV20-1	TRBJ2-7	few	TRBD2	TGCAGTGCTAGGACTAGCCGACAGCCCGGCGAGCAGTACTTC	CSARTSRQPGEQYF
TRBV6-1	TRBJ1-2	many	TRBD1	TGTGCCAGCAACCAGGGGGCGCCGAACTATGGCTACACCTTC	CASNQGAPNYGYTF
TRBV11-3	TRBJ1-2	.	.	TGTGCCAGCAGTCACGGAGGGAGCGGCTACACCTTC	CASSHGGSGYTF
TRBV28	TRBJ2-5	many	.	TGTGCCAGCAGTAGCCCCTGGCGGCTCCAGGAGACCCAGTACTTC	CASSSPWRLQETQYF
TRBV5-1	TRBJ2-2	many	.	TGCGCCAGCAGCTTAGGTGCTGCTAACACCGGGGAGCTGTTTTTT	CASSLGAANTGELFF
TRBV20-1	TRBJ1-5	.	.	TGCAGTGCTAGAGATCGGCAGGGGCGATCACCGGTCTCTCAGCCCCAGCATTTT	CSARDRQGRSPVSQPQHF
TRBV2	TRBJ2-2	many	TRBD1	TGTGCCAGCAAGGACAGGATCGGCACCGGGGAGCTGTTTTTT	CASKDRIGTGELFF
TRBV6-1	TRBJ1-1	.	.	TGTGCCAGCAGGGCTAACTGGGGGGCCCGGGAAGCTTTCTTT	CASRANWGAREAFF